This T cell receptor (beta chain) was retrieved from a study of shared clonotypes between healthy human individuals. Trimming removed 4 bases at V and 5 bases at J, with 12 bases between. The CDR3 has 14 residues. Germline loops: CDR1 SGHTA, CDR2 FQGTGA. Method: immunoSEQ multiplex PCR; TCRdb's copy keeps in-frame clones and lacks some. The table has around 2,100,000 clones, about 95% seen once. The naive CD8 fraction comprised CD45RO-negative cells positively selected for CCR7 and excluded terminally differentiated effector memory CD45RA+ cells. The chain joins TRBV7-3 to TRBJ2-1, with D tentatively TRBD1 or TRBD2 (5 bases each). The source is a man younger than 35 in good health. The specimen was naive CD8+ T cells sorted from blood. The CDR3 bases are TGTGCCAGCAGCTCGGGGACGGCGAACAATGAGCAGTTCTTC. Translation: CASSSGTANNEQFF.